Shown below are 6 T cell receptor beta chains from a single sample sequenced in a study of T cell clonality in common variable immunodeficiency (dated by TCRdb to about 2015). The library was obtained by the immunoSEQ multiplex PCR assay. The immuneACCESS repertoire file appears here via TCRdb, limited to in-frame rearrangements. These files lack a portion of the clones; in checked studies, under half of the deficit traces to unresolved V genes, and the cause of the others is not known. The table records 55,000 or so clones for this sample, and not one of them appears only once. The ten top clones hold 5.4% of the sample. The sample taken for sequencing was peripheral blood mononuclear cells. These receptors all come from a person aged 18-70 years in good health.

In its sample, this clone was seen many times. The DNA ends 3 residues before the CDR3 does, and the rest of the CDR3 is filled in from the germline J gene. V is TRBV5-5 and J is TRBJ2-7; 9 bases match TRBD1. The V segment lost 6 bases and the J segment 6 bases; nucleotides outside the gene matches: 10. CDR1 SGHKS and CDR2 YYEKEE come from the germline V gene (reference sequence). The CDR3 extends over 14 amino acids. The part of the CDR3 DNA that was read is TGTGCCAGCACACAAGGGACAGGGATGGTCGAG. It encodes CASTQGTGMVE. The CDR3 as a whole reads CASTQGTGMVEQYF. The variable domain in full, completed from reference TRBV5-5 and TRBJ2-7, reads DAGVTQSPTHLIKTRGQQVTLRCSPISGHKSVSWYQQVLGQGPQFIFQYYEKEERGRGNFPDRFSARQFPNYSSELNVNALLLGDSALYLCASTQGTGMVEQYFGPGTRLTVT.

There are many counts of this clone. The observed sequence ends 3 residues before the CDR3 terminus, with the missing tail filled in from the germline J gene. V and J are TRBV5-1 and TRBJ2-5; D gene uncertain. This CDR3 is 14 amino acids long. Germline assignment: CDR1 SGHRS and CDR2 YFSETQ. The V end lost 0 bases, the J end lost 1 base, and 7 bases lay between the germline ends. The CDR3 DNA, read in part, is TGCGCCAGCAGCTTGGTAGTGTTCCAAGAGACC. Translation: CASSLVVFQET. The complete CDR3 protein is CASSLVVFQETQYF.

This clone was recorded many times. The DNA ends 3 residues before the CDR3 does, and the rest of the CDR3 is filled in from the germline J gene. The chain joins TRBV6-2 or TRBV6-3 to TRBJ2-7, with 8 positions matching TRBD1. V dropped 4 bases and J dropped 3; count of bases not matched to a gene: 5. This CDR3 is 14 amino acids long. Germline-derived CDR1 and CDR2 are MNHEY and SVGEGT. The sequenced CDR3 bases are TGTGCCAGCAGTTCGATGACAGGGGACTACGAG. Translation: CASSSMTGDYE. The full CDR3 protein reads CASSSMTGDYEQYF.

This clone has a count of ten or more. CDR3 sequence: CAGQGSSYEQYF. Partial CDR3 DNA: TGTGCCGGACAGGGTAGCTCCTACGAG. V gene TRBV18 combines with J gene TRBJ2-7, with 8 bases lining up with TRBD1. Read data end 3 residues before the CDR3 end; the end is taken from the germline J gene. This CDR3 spans 12 amino acids. Germline V gene data show CDR1 as KGHSH and CDR2 as LQKENI. The V gene end was trimmed by 11 bases and the J gene end by 0 bases; junction bases not matched to a gene: 3.

This clone occurred many times. The CDR3 is cut off 3 residues early in the read; its end comes from the germline J gene. This rearrangement joins TRBV13 to TRBJ2-3; D may be TRBD1 (6 bases). V was cut by 4 bases and J by 1 base, with 15 bases left in between. CDR1 and CDR2 (germline): PRHDT, FYEKMQ (reference sequence). The CDR3 totals 16 residues. CDR3 in amino acids: CASSWGRQAGTDTQYF. The covered CDR3 bases are TGTGCCAGCAGCTGGGGCCGACAGGCGGGCACAGATACG.

This clone was detected many times. The read falls 3 residues short of the CDR3 end, and the missing part is taken from the germline J gene. The sample holds other DNA sequences that translate to the same CDR3. The J gene is TRBJ1-5, the V gene TRBV19; no definite D call. This CDR3 region has 13 residues. Germline CDR1 reads LNHDA; CDR2 reads SQIVND (reference sequence). V was trimmed by 5 bases and J by 7 bases, leaving 12 bases between them. Here the CDR3 reads CASSPLLEQPQHF. The part of the CDR3 DNA that was read is TGTGCCAGTAGTCCTCTTTTAGAACAGCCC.